This TCR beta chain was sequenced in a study of blood T cell repertoires in COVID-19. Study information: Samples representing acute and convalescent COVID-19 were sourced from the United States, Italy and Spain. Sample material is recorded as cDNA or gDNA derived from T cells, B-cell-depleted T cells, or PBMCs.

The protocol was immunoSEQ multiplex PCR, while the TCRdb copy is restricted to in-frame clones and leaves out a portion. The table records around 200,000 clones, about 86% of them present only once. This CDR3 spans 15 amino acids. The trim removed 2 bases at V and 9 bases at J, leaving 5 bases unmatched. Per the germline V gene, CDR1 is KGHSH and CDR2 is LQKENI. V usage is TRBV18 and J usage is TRBJ2-1; TRBD2 matches 12 bases. Sequencing was performed on peripheral blood. The clonotype was recovered from a man aged 65 to 85 with active or convalescent COVID-19. The CDR3 coding sequence is TGTGCCAGCTCACCAGCGACTAGCGGGGGAAGTGAGCAGTTCTTC. This encodes CASSPATSGGSEQFF.